Listed below are T cell receptor beta chains from one sample, sequenced in a study of T cell responses to AZD1222 COVID-19 vaccine. Some clones are missing from TCRdb's copy, which holds only in-frame ones; the method was immunoSEQ multiplex PCR. The data show approximately 200,000 clones, with 85% to 90% seen just once and around 2.5% held by the top ten. Sequenced here: peripheral blood, sampled on day 0 of MenACWY control vaccination. The receptors here all came from an adult in good health. Each CDR3 is given with its conserved first and last residue. The order of the fields is V gene, D gene, J gene, clone size, CDR3 DNA, CDR3 protein. A D gene is named only where the DNA matches it firmly. Not every row has a clone size; where given, it reads once, few, many or a size class.

v_gene: TRBV3-1/TRBV3-2; d_gene: TRBD1; j_gene: TRBJ1-2; abundance: NA; CDR3nt: TGTGCCAGCAGCCAAGGACACATAACAGGGGGTGGCTACACCTTC; CDR3aa: CASSQGHITGGGYTF
v_gene: TRBV9; d_gene: TRBD1; j_gene: TRBJ2-3; abundance: NA; CDR3nt: TGTGCCAGCAGCGTAGGACAGGGACCCACAGATACGCAGTATTTT; CDR3aa: CASSVGQGPTDTQYF
v_gene: TRBV3-1/TRBV3-2; d_gene: TRBD1; j_gene: TRBJ1-3; abundance: NA; CDR3nt: TGTGCCAGCAGCCCTTGGACAGGGGGTTCTGGAAACACCATATATTTT; CDR3aa: CASSPWTGGSGNTIYF
v_gene: TRBV28; d_gene: NA; j_gene: TRBJ2-7; abundance: NA; CDR3nt: TGTGCCAGCAGTTCGGGACTCAGAGAGCAGTACTTC; CDR3aa: CASSSGLREQYF
v_gene: TRBV30; d_gene: NA; j_gene: TRBJ1-5; abundance: few; CDR3nt: TGTGCCTGGAGTGGGGGGGACAATCAGCCCCAGCATTTT; CDR3aa: CAWSGGDNQPQHF
v_gene: TRBV5-4; d_gene: TRBD1; j_gene: TRBJ2-1; abundance: NA; CDR3nt: TGTGCCAGCAGCCCGGACAGGGCCTCCTACAATGAGCAGTTCTTC; CDR3aa: CASSPDRASYNEQFF
v_gene: TRBV11-1; d_gene: NA; j_gene: TRBJ2-7; abundance: NA; CDR3nt: TGTGCCAGCAGCTTAGCACGTCGCTACGAGCAGTACTTC; CDR3aa: CASSLARRYEQYF
v_gene: TRBV28; d_gene: NA; j_gene: TRBJ2-7; abundance: NA; CDR3nt: TGTGCCAGCAGTTTATGGGGTGACAGCTACGAGCAGTACTTC; CDR3aa: CASSLWGDSYEQYF
v_gene: TRBV5-5; d_gene: TRBD1; j_gene: TRBJ2-7; abundance: NA; CDR3nt: TGTGCCAGCAGCTTGGAAACCGACAGGGGTGGCGAGCAGTACTTC; CDR3aa: CASSLETDRGGEQYF
v_gene: TRBV7-9; d_gene: NA; j_gene: TRBJ2-1; abundance: NA; CDR3nt: TGTGCCAGCAGCTTAGTTCCGGGAGCCCTGTTCTTC; CDR3aa: CASSLVPGALFF
v_gene: TRBV2; d_gene: NA; j_gene: TRBJ1-1; abundance: NA; CDR3nt: TGTGCCAGCAGCGTGGCCGGCCTCATGAACACTGAAGCTTTCTTT; CDR3aa: CASSVAGLMNTEAFF
v_gene: TRBV6-5; d_gene: NA; j_gene: TRBJ2-7; abundance: NA; CDR3nt: TGTGCCAGCAGTTACTATCCAGGCTCCGAGCAGTACTTC; CDR3aa: CASSYYPGSEQYF
v_gene: TRBV19; d_gene: TRBD1; j_gene: TRBJ1-1; abundance: NA; CDR3nt: TGTGCCAGTAGCCCTTTCCCTCAGGGGGTATCCACTGAAGCTTTCTTT; CDR3aa: CASSPFPQGVSTEAFF